A single sample gave rise to the 28 T cell receptor beta chains below, sequenced in a study of OX40 agonist ivuxolimab in advanced cancers. Clones were read by immunoSEQ multiplex PCR, and TCRdb kept only the in-frame ones, dropping some. The table shows some 90,000 clones, with around 87% occurring only once. Source: CD4+ or CD8+ T cells sorted from blood, taken in a trial of the OX40 agonist ivuxolimab. These receptors all come from an adult with an advanced solid tumor such as melanoma, head and neck, liver or kidney cancer.

The chain couples TRBV28 to TRBJ1-2; D gene ambiguous. The CDR3 is made up of 14 amino acids. Trimming cost V 3 bases and J 2 bases, with 10 bases left between them. CDR1 is MDHEN, CDR2 SYDVKM, per germline. The CDR3 DNA reads TGTGCCAGCAGTTTCCTCGACCGAAACTATGGCTACACCTTC. Protein product: CASSFLDRNYGYTF.

The chain couples TRBV10-3 to TRBJ2-3, with D uncertain. V was cut by 7 bases and J by 3 bases, with 11 bases left in between. Germline-derived CDR1 and CDR2 are ENHRY and SYGVKD. The CDR3 extends over 13 amino acids. The CDR3 sequence is CAITGGGTDTQYF. DNA for the CDR3: TGTGCCATCACCGGCGGTGGGACAGATACGCAGTATTTT.

This clone was seen just once. The rearrangement links TRBV5-1 to TRBJ2-1; TRBD2 matches at 7 bases. The germline gives CDR1 SGHRS, CDR2 YFSETQ. After removal of 0 bases from V and 7 bases from J, the junction contained 7 bases not matched to a gene. The CDR3 consists of 15 residues. CDR3 DNA sequence: TGCGCCAGCAGCTTGGCCGGAGCGGGAAGGAATGAGCAGTTCTTC. Translation gives CASSLAGAGRNEQFF.

This clone appeared once. The chain is built from TRBV18 and TRBJ2-7; 7 bases are a match to TRBD1. This CDR3 has 13 amino acids. The germline gives CDR1 KGHSH, CDR2 LQKENI. V gave up 2 bases and J gave up 2 bases; unmatched junction bases: 0. The CDR3, as DNA: TGTGCCAGCTCACCAGGGACAGCCTACGAGCAGTACTTC. This encodes CASSPGTAYEQYF.

The chain couples TRBV28 to TRBJ1-1; D unresolved. Germline V lookup: CDR1 MDHEN, CDR2 SYDVKM. The CDR3 spans 12 residues. Trimming pared 4 bases from V and 11 bases from J, leaving 14 bases between. The CDR3 nucleotides are TGTGCCAGCAGTTCCCCTCCAATAAAGGCTTTCTTT. Residues: CASSSPPIKAFF.

CDR3 DNA sequence: TGTGCCAGTAGTGCGAGACAGGGGATAAGAGAAAAACTGTTTTTT. Translating it yields CASSARQGIREKLFF. The chain couples TRBV19 to TRBJ1-4; 8 positions match TRBD1. CDR1 is LNHDA, CDR2 SQIVND, per germline (reference sequence). V dropped 5 bases and J dropped 8; count of bases not matched to a gene: 10. CDR3 length equals 15 residues.

V usage is TRBV19 and J usage is TRBJ1-4; the match to TRBD1 covers 8 bases. CDR1 is LNHDA, CDR2 SQIVND, per germline (reference sequence). The V gene end was trimmed by 1 base and the J gene end by 7 bases; junction bases not matched to a gene: 2. The CDR3 covers 14 residues. CDR3 nucleotide sequence: TGTGCCAGTAGTATAGTAGGACAGGGTGAAAAACTGTTTTTT. This gives the protein CASSIVGQGEKLFF.

The V and J genes are TRBV28 and TRBJ1-5, with 7 bases identical to TRBD1. The CDR3 sequence is 15 residues long. The germline gives CDR1 MDHEN, CDR2 SYDVKM. V shed 5 bases, J shed 3 bases, and the junction held 7 bases outside the gene matches. CDR3 DNA sequence: TGTGCCAGCAGTCGGCCAACAGGGGACAATCAGCCCCAGCATTTT. Protein product: CASSRPTGDNQPQHF.

The chain carries TRBV11-2 and TRBJ1-1; no reliable D call. The CDR3 is 14 residues long. From germline, CDR1 is SGHAT and CDR2 FQNNGV. V was shortened by 5 bases and J by 4 bases, with 14 bases between the two germline ends. CDR3 region: CASSPAFGGTEAFF. In nucleotides, the CDR3 is TGTGCCAGCAGCCCTGCCTTTGGAGGCACTGAAGCTTTCTTT.

V is TRBV6-5 and J is TRBJ1-5; the D is unclear. CDR1 and CDR2 from the germline V gene are MNHEY and SVGAGI. This CDR3 is built from 15 residues. V was cut by 5 bases and J by 6 bases, with 17 bases left in between. CDR3 sequence (DNA): TGTGCCAGCAGTCCGCTCGGTGGCGGGAGTCAGCCCCAGCATTTT. Its protein product is CASSPLGGGSQPQHF.

V is TRBV9 and J is TRBJ1-3; a possible D gene is TRBD1 (5 bases). V was cut by 4 bases and J by 0 bases, with 17 bases left in between. The germline gives CDR1 SGDLS, CDR2 YYNGEE. This CDR3 comprises 17 residues. The CDR3 reads CASSPRLGQRSGNTIYF. The CDR3 bases are TGTGCCAGCAGCCCACGGCTGGGGCAACGCTCTGGAAACACCATATATTTT.

This clone is classed as medium-sized. The chain recombines TRBV7-3 with TRBJ2-7; tentatively, D is TRBD1 (5 bases). Germline-derived CDR1 and CDR2 are SGHTA and FQGTGA. Trimming cost V 2 bases and J 1 base, with 12 bases left between them. The CDR3 is made up of 15 amino acids. CDR3: CASSLQGGTSYEQYF. The CDR3 nucleotides read TGTGCCAGCAGCTTACAGGGCGGTACTTCCTACGAGCAGTACTTC.

This clone was observed a few times. The genes are TRBV28 and TRBJ2-7; D is unclear. Looked up from germline, CDR1 is MDHEN and CDR2 is SYDVKM. V lost 3 bases to trimming and J lost 0 bases, with 12 bases between them. The CDR3 consists of 15 residues. CDR3 in DNA: TGTGCCAGCAGTTTGCTCCGGGTCACCTCCTACGAGCAGTACTTC. This translates into CASSLLRVTSYEQYF.

This clone was seen only once. This chain links TRBV7-9 with TRBJ1-1; 7 bases agree with TRBD1. Trimming took 4 bases from V and 1 from J; bases not matched to a gene: 15. Germline CDR1 SEHNR, CDR2 FQNEAQ (reference sequence). CDR3 size: 18 residues. Here the CDR3 DNA reads TGTGCCAGCAGCTCCATATCATCTGGGACAGTCAAGAACACTGAAGCTTTCTTT. Translation: CASSSISSGTVKNTEAFF.

The chain is built from TRBV5-1 and TRBJ2-1; D remains ambiguous. The V gene's germline CDR1 is SGHRS and CDR2 YFSETQ. V was pared by 0 bases and J by 4 bases, with 14 bases between. The CDR3 is made up of 16 amino acids. The CDR3 DNA sequence: TGCGCCAGCAGCTTGGCCGCTCTGTCAATTTACAATGAGCAGTTCTTC. Its protein product is CASSLAALSIYNEQFF.

This clone was recorded a few times. The chain links TRBV10-3 to TRBJ1-1; 7 bases match TRBD1. Per the germline V gene, CDR1 is ENHRY and CDR2 is SYGVKD. J gave up 11 bases and V 8 bases, and 8 bases lay outside the gene matches. The CDR3 is 11 amino acids. CDR3 in amino acids: CAIEGGDGAFF. As DNA, the CDR3 is TGTGCCATCGAAGGGGGCGATGGGGCTTTCTTT.

This clone was counted once. This rearrangement joins TRBV11-3 to TRBJ2-3, with TRBD2 matching over 10 bases. The CDR3 totals 16 residues. After removal of 1 base from V and 0 bases from J, the junction contained 1 base not matched to a gene. The V gene's germline CDR1 is SGHNT and CDR2 YENEEA. CDR3 DNA sequence: TGTGCCAGCAGCTTAGTAGCGGGAGGCAGCACAGATACGCAGTATTTT. Protein product: CASSLVAGGSTDTQYF.

This chain links TRBV28 with TRBJ2-1, with D possibly being TRBD1 or TRBD2 (5 bases each). V was cut by 10 bases and J by 6 bases, with 19 bases left in between. This CDR3 contains 14 residues. Germline V gene sequence: CDR1 MDHEN, CDR2 SYDVKM. Here the CDR3 reads CATRPPGRPNEQFF. The CDR3 bases are TGTGCCACCCGCCCTCCGGGACGCCCCAATGAGCAGTTCTTC.

The rearrangement uses TRBV27 and TRBJ1-5; D is uncertain. The V end lost 5 bases, the J end lost 5 bases, and 10 bases lay between the germline ends. The CDR3 consists of 13 residues. The germline V gene encodes CDR1 MNHEY and CDR2 SMNVEV (reference sequence). The CDR3 spells CASSPYPYQPQHF. The DNA of the CDR3 is TGTGCCAGCAGTCCCTACCCGTATCAGCCCCAGCATTTT.

The rearrangement joins TRBV7-9 to TRBJ1-1; no clear D. The CDR3 sequence is 15 residues long. V shed 5 bases and J shed 1 base, with 14 bases lying between them. Germline V gene data show CDR1 as SEHNR and CDR2 as FQNEAQ (reference sequence). The CDR3 DNA is TGTGCCAGCAGCCCCCTCTCAAATCCGAACACTGAAGCTTTCTTT. It translates to CASSPLSNPNTEAFF.

The chain recombines TRBV13 with TRBJ2-3; D tentatively reads TRBD1 or TRBD2 (5 bases each). The CDR3 is 14 residues long. In germline, CDR1 is PRHDT, CDR2 FYEKMQ (reference sequence). V lost 4 bases and J 3 bases, leaving 11 bases between the germline ends. The DNA of the CDR3 is TGTGCCAGCAGCTCTCCGGGGCGGACAGATACGCAGTATTTT. This gives the protein CASSSPGRTDTQYF. Full variable domain (missing parts from reference TRBV13 and TRBJ2-3): AAGVIQSPRHLIKEKRETATLKCYPIPRHDTVYWYQQGPGQDPQFLISFYEKMQSDKGSIPDRFSAQQFSDYHSELNMSSLELGDSALYFCASSSPGRTDTQYFGPGTRLTVL.

The chain employs TRBV2 and TRBJ2-7; 9 positions match TRBD2. Trimming cost V 8 bases and J 2 bases; bases outside gene matches: 7. The CDR3 runs 14 residues. The germline gives CDR1 SNHLY, CDR2 FYNNEI. The CDR3 here is CASCGGEPPYEQYV. CDR3 nucleotide sequence: TGTGCCAGCTGCGGGGGGGAGCCTCCCTACGAGCAGTACGTC.

V gene TRBV4-3 combines with J gene TRBJ1-4, with TRBD1 matching 7 bases. CDR1 and CDR2 (germline): LGHNA, YSLEER. This CDR3 is 15 amino acids long. After removal of 2 bases from V and 5 bases from J, the junction contained 5 bases not matched to a gene. The CDR3 DNA follows: TGCGCCAGCAGCCAAAACAGGGGCCTAAATGAAAAACTGTTTTTT. It specifies CASSQNRGLNEKLFF.

The chain links TRBV30 to TRBJ1-1; 9 nucleotides agree with TRBD1. This CDR3 is built from 17 residues. Trimming took 1 base from V and 5 from J; bases not matched to a gene: 14. The germline V gene encodes CDR1 GTSNPN and CDR2 SVGIG (reference sequence). CDR3 nucleotide sequence: TGTGCCTGGAGTGGTTCCCTTCCGGGACAGGGTAATACTGAAGCTTTCTTT. Amino acids: CAWSGSLPGQGNTEAFF.

V usage is TRBV4-2 and J usage is TRBJ2-7; the D is unclear. Germline V gene sequence: CDR1 LGHNA, CDR2 YNFKEQ. With 2 bases removed from V and 2 bases from J, the gap between germline ends came to 10 bases. The CDR3 consists of 14 residues. This CDR3 is CASSQRTPTYEQYF. CDR3 coding DNA: TGTGCCAGCAGCCAAAGGACCCCGACCTACGAGCAGTACTTC.

This chain links TRBV6-6 with TRBJ1-5, with D perhaps matching TRBD1 (5 bases). In germline, CDR1 is MNHNY, CDR2 SVGAGI (reference sequence). The CDR3 length is 14 residues. V was pared by 1 base and J by 3 bases, with 7 bases between. The CDR3 loop reads CASSYLQVNQPQHF. CDR3 sequence (DNA): TGTGCCAGCAGTTACTTACAGGTCAATCAGCCCCAGCATTTT.

J is TRBJ2-1 and V is TRBV10-3; TRBD1 matches at 10 bases. CDR3 length equals 16 residues. J was trimmed by 7 bases and V by 5 bases; bases with no gene match: 11. CDR1 is ENHRY and CDR2 is SYGVKD in the germline V gene. CDR3 in amino acids: CAISRQGAPQFNEQFF. The DNA of the CDR3 is TGTGCCATCAGTAGACAGGGGGCCCCTCAATTTAATGAGCAGTTCTTC.

The chain has TRBV28 and TRBJ1-4; 7 nucleotides align to TRBD1. The length of the CDR3 is 14 residues. The V segment lost 3 bases and the J segment 10 bases; nucleotides outside the gene matches: 8. CDR1 is MDHEN and CDR2 is SYDVKM in the germline V gene. This CDR3 is CASSFDRVIGKLFF. CDR3 nucleotide sequence: TGTGCCAGCAGTTTCGACAGGGTCATTGGAAAACTGTTTTTT.